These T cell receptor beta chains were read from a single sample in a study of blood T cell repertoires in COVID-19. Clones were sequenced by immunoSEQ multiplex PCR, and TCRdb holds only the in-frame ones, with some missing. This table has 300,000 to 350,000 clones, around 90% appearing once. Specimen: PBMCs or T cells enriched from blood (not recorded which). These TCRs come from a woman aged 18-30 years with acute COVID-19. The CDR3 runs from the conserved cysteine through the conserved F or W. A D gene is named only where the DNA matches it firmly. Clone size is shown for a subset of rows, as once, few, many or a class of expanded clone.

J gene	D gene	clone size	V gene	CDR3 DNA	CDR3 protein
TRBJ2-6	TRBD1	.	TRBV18	TGTGCCAGCTCACCGCGACAGGGCTTCTCTGGGGCCAACGTCCTGACTTTC	CASSPRQGFSGANVLTF
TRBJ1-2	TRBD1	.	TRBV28	TGTGCCAGCAGTTCGGGACAGGGGGCGATGGATGGCTACACCTTC	CASSSGQGAMDGYTF
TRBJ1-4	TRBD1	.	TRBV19	TGTGCCAGTAGTCTTGACAGGGCCGAAAAACTGTTTTTT	CASSLDRAEKLFF
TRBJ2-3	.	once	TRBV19	TGTGCCAGTAGTATAGTTCACGAGACAGATACGCAGTATTTT	CASSIVHETDTQYF
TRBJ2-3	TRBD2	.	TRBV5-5	TGTGCCAGCAGCTTGGGGCCCACTAGCGGGAGGTTGGATACGCAGTATTTT	CASSLGPTSGRLDTQYF
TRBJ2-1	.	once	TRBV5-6	TGTGCCAGCAGCTTCGGCCATGTTGAGGAATATGAGCAGTTCTTC	CASSFGHVEEYEQFF
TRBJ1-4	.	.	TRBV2	TGTGCCAGCAACCTCAGGACAACTAATGAAAAACTGTTTTTT	CASNLRTTNEKLFF
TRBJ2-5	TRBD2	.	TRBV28	TGTGCCAGCAGTCCTCGACTAGCGGGAGCAGAGACCCAGTACTTC	CASSPRLAGAETQYF
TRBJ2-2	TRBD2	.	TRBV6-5	TGTGCCAGCAGTTACTCGAATCTAGCGGGGGGTAGGGAGCTGTTTTTT	CASSYSNLAGGRELFF
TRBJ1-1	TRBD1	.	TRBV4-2	TGTGCCAGCAGCCGAGCAGGGGGATCGAACACTGAAGCTTTCTTT	CASSRAGGSNTEAFF
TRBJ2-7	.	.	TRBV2	TGTGCCAGCAGGGTAGCGGAGGTGAACTACGAGCAGTACTTC	CASRVAEVNYEQYF
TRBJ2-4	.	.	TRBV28	TGTGCCAGCAGTCCAGGACTCTTTGACAAAAACATTCAGTACTTC	CASSPGLFDKNIQYF